This record covers a single T cell receptor (beta chain). This specimen belongs to a study of blood T cell repertoires in COVID-19. Study-wide background: T cells, B-cell-depleted T cells, or PBMCs provided the cDNA or gDNA that served as material.

Patients of the Seattle cohort, enrolled during active infection, were followed longitudinally. Study processing details: Nucleated cell counts were estimated from reference gene primer amplification. Clones were sequenced by immunoSEQ multiplex PCR, and TCRdb holds only the in-frame ones, with some missing. V, J and clone size derive from that table, while D and trimming were established from the DNA sequence. The profile shows some 200,000 clones, about four fifths of them singletons. Between the trimmed V and J ends, which lost 2 bases and 4 bases, there was a span of 18 bases. The CDR3 has 16 residues. The germline CDR1 and CDR2 sequences are LGHDT and YNNKEL (reference sequence).

V gene TRBV3-1 (or the pseudogene TRBV3-2) combines with J gene TRBJ2-7; TRBD1 is a possible D gene (8 bases). Sequencing used peripheral blood. The sequence came from a woman aged 80 or older with COVID-19, enrolled during active disease. The CDR3 loop reads CASSQRHRGGDYEQYF. The CDR3 DNA reads TGTGCCAGCAGCCAACGTCACAGGGGGGGGGATTACGAGCAGTACTTC.